This TCR beta chain was found in a study of blood T cell repertoires in COVID-19. The overall study: COVID-19 samples collected from the United States, Italy and Spain covered acute and convalescent phases. Sample material is recorded as cDNA or gDNA derived from T cells, B-cell-depleted T cells, or PBMCs.

Per the original methods: Reference gene primers were amplified, and this amplification served to estimate nucleated cell counts. The repertoire was sequenced with immunoSEQ multiplex PCR; TCRdb's copy has only in-frame clones and lacks some. V and J calls plus clone size are reproduced from that table; the DNA served to infer D and trimming. This sample has about 230,000 clones, with just over 85% found just once. Seattle enrolled patients during active infection and tracked them longitudinally. The sample was peripheral blood. The sequence derives from a man aged 45 to 65 with COVID-19, enrolled during active disease.

The CDR3 nucleotides are TGTGCCCCCGGGAAAGTCATGAACACTGAAGCTTTCTTT. Amino acids: CAPGKVMNTEAFF. The genes are TRBV5-3 and TRBJ1-1; no definite D call. TRBV5-3 is treated as an ORF (open reading frame) with a function not yet certain. Trimming removed 10 bases from V and 0 bases from J, with 13 bases in between. This CDR3 contains 13 residues.